These 29 T cell receptor beta chains were sequenced from one sample in a study of OX40 agonist ivuxolimab in advanced cancers. This table comes from immunoSEQ multiplex PCR, and its TCRdb copy is limited to in-frame clones, with some not included. This sample has more than 50,000 clones, with 85% found just once. The sequenced sample was CD4+ or CD8+ T cells sorted from blood, obtained in a trial of the OX40 agonist ivuxolimab. These receptors came from an adult with an advanced solid tumor such as melanoma, head and neck, liver or kidney cancer.

V is TRBV29-1 and J is TRBJ2-2; no definite D call. This CDR3 has 11 residues. V lost 3 bases to trimming and J lost 4 bases, with 3 bases between them. Per the germline V gene, CDR1 is SQVTM and CDR2 is ANQGSEA. This chain's CDR3 is CSVDITGELFF. The CDR3 bases are TGCAGCGTTGATATCACCGGGGAGCTGTTTTTT.

This chain connects TRBV7-8 to TRBJ2-5, with D possibly being TRBD1 (6 bases). This CDR3 is built from 15 residues. Per germline, CDR1 SGHVS and CDR2 FQNEAQ. V shed 1 base and J shed 2 bases, with 11 bases lying between them. The CDR3, as DNA: TGTGCCAGCAGCTTAGTGGCAGGGGATCAAGAGACCCAGTACTTC. This sequence encodes CASSLVAGDQETQYF.

The chain carries TRBV28 and TRBJ1-1; D is ambiguous. The CDR3 runs 12 residues. Per the germline V gene, CDR1 is MDHEN and CDR2 is SYDVKM. The V gene lost 5 bases and the J gene lost 1 base, with 5 bases spanning the gap. In nucleotides, the CDR3 is TGTGCCAGCAGTATATCGAACACTGAAGCTTTCTTT. It is translated as CASSISNTEAFF.

This clone has a handful of counts. The rearrangement links TRBV11-2 to TRBJ1-1, with TRBD1 identical over 7 bases. CDR3 length: 14 amino acids. Germline V gene lookup returns CDR1 SGHAT and CDR2 FQNNGV. The trim removed 7 bases at V and 6 bases at J, leaving 11 bases unmatched. The CDR3 reads CASTSGTARAEAFF. In DNA, the CDR3 is TGTGCCAGCACCTCCGGGACAGCTCGGGCTGAAGCTTTCTTT.

This chain uses TRBV5-1 with TRBJ2-5; tentative D call: TRBD2 (5 bases). V lost 3 bases, J lost 4 bases, and 13 bases lay in between. The CDR3 consists of 14 residues. CDR1 is SGHRS, CDR2 YFSETQ, per germline. The CDR3 protein is CASSSTGIVETQYF. CDR3 coding DNA: TGCGCCAGCAGCTCTACCGGGATTGTAGAGACCCAGTACTTC.

The chain recombines TRBV6-5 with TRBJ1-1, with D tentatively TRBD1 (6 bases). Germline values: CDR1 MNHEY, CDR2 SVGAGI. V dropped 2 bases and J dropped 0 bases, with 13 bases sitting between them. The CDR3 consists of 16 residues. The DNA for the CDR3 is TGTGCCAGCAGTTACGTCTCAGGGGCTTTGAACACTGAAGCTTTCTTT. This gives the protein CASSYVSGALNTEAFF.

V is TRBV27 and J is TRBJ2-3; TRBD2 is a possible D gene (5 bases). The V gene lost 6 bases and the J gene lost 0 bases, with 13 bases spanning the gap. Germline V CDR1 and CDR2: MNHEY, SMNVEV (reference sequence). The length of the CDR3 is 15 residues. For the CDR3, the DNA is TGTGCCAGCAGCCCTACTAGGGCCAGCACAGATACGCAGTATTTT. Its translation: CASSPTRASTDTQYF.

This clone was recorded once. V is TRBV7-9 and J is TRBJ2-2, with a possible D match to TRBD1 (6 bases). V was shortened by 2 bases and J by 7 bases, with 11 bases between the two germline ends. CDR3 length: 14 amino acids. Germline CDR1 reads SEHNR; CDR2 reads FQNEAQ (reference sequence). CDR3 in amino acids: CASSLLTGLGELFF. CDR3 in DNA: TGTGCCAGCAGCTTATTAACAGGGCTCGGGGAGCTGTTTTTT.

This chain links TRBV15 with TRBJ2-3; D unclear. Trimming removed 5 bases at V and 2 bases at J, with 8 bases between. This CDR3 is 13 amino acids long. Germline values: CDR1 LNHNV, CDR2 YYDKDF (reference sequence). CDR3: CATSDEYTDTQYF. The CDR3 DNA is TGTGCCACCAGCGACGAATACACAGATACGCAGTATTTT.

The gene calls are TRBV28 and TRBJ2-1; D could derive from TRBD1 or TRBD2 (5 bases each). The CDR3 spans 15 residues. V dropped 1 base and J dropped 5 bases, with 12 bases sitting between them. Germline V gene data show CDR1 as MDHEN and CDR2 as SYDVKM. The CDR3 DNA is TGTGCCAGCAGTTTATTGGGGGAGAGGGACAATGAGCAGTTCTTC. Translated: CASSLLGERDNEQFF.

This clone has only a few counts. The rearrangement links TRBV10-2 to TRBJ1-1; D might be TRBD1 (5 bases). Germline V gene sequence: CDR1 WSHSY, CDR2 SAAADI. V was pared by 9 bases and J by 4 bases, with 12 bases between. The CDR3 extends over 12 amino acids. In DNA, the CDR3 is TGCGCCAGTGCCAGACAGTCCACTGAAGCTTTCTTT. It translates to CASARQSTEAFF.

DNA of the CDR3: TGTGCCAGCTGTGCGGCGACAGGGCTCACTGAAGCTTTCTTT. Translation gives CASCAATGLTEAFF. The chain uses TRBV25-1 and TRBJ1-1; 7 positions agree with TRBD1. The CDR3 is made up of 14 amino acids. V shed 8 bases and J 4 bases; nucleotides not matched to a gene: 10. Germline assignment: CDR1 MGHDK and CDR2 SYGVNS. The complete variable domain, with remaining parts taken from reference TRBV25-1 and TRBJ1-1, reads EADIYQTPRYLVIGTGKKITLECSQTMGHDKMYWYQQDPGMELHLIHYSYGVNSTEKGDLSSESTVSRIRTEHFPLTLESARPSHTSQYLCASCAATGLTEAFFGQGTRLTVV.

The chain combines TRBV27 with TRBJ2-7, with D unresolved. The CDR3 length is 13 residues. Between the trimmed V and J ends, which lost 2 bases and 4 bases, there was a span of 9 bases. The V gene's germline CDR1 is MNHEY and CDR2 SMNVEV (reference sequence). CDR3 nucleotide sequence: TGTGCCAGCAGTTTAAGGGCAGAATACGAGCAGTACTTC. Translated, it gives CASSLRAEYEQYF.

The chain uses TRBV10-1 and TRBJ2-6; TRBD2 matches 7 bases. Per the germline V gene, CDR1 is WNHNN and CDR2 is SYGVQD (reference sequence). Losses at the gene ends were 7 bases for V and 0 bases for J; bases not matched to a gene: 15. This CDR3 comprises 19 residues. The CDR3 here is CASIRITSGTGSGANVLTF. DNA for the CDR3: TGCGCCAGCATTCGGATAACGAGCGGGACCGGCTCTGGGGCCAACGTCCTGACTTTC.

The genes are TRBV2 and TRBJ2-3; 10 nucleotides align to TRBD1. Germline CDR1 SNHLY, CDR2 FYNNEI. With V trimmed by 5 bases and J by 4 bases, 6 bases remained unmatched. The CDR3 is made up of 15 amino acids. CDR3 nucleotides: TGTGCCAGCAGTCCGGGACAGGGGCGCGCAGATACGCAGTATTTT. The encoded protein is CASSPGQGRADTQYF. Together with reference TRBV2 and TRBJ2-3, the CDR3 gives the full variable domain: EPEVTQTPSHQVTQMGQEVILRCVPISNHLYFYWYRQILGQKVEFLVSFYNNEISEKSEIFDDQFSVERPDGSNFTLKIRSTKLEDSAMYFCASSPGQGRADTQYFGPGTRLTVL.

V is TRBV6-5 and J is TRBJ2-1; no firm D call. The CDR3 is 13 residues long. Trimming took 4 bases from V and 8 from J, leaving 12 bases between them. The V gene's germline CDR1 is MNHEY and CDR2 SVGAGI. The CDR3 DNA reads as TGTGCCAGCAGTTCCCCTAGTCCCTATGAGCAGTTCTTC. Its protein is CASSSPSPYEQFF.

This chain uses TRBV9 with TRBJ2-1; 12 bases agree with TRBD2. Per germline, CDR1 SGDLS and CDR2 YYNGEE. V shed 3 bases and J 4 bases; nucleotides not matched to a gene: 11. This CDR3 has 18 amino acids. DNA of the CDR3: TGTGCCAGCAGCGCCCCACGGGGGACTAGCGGGCTTTACAATGAGCAGTTCTTC. It yields the protein CASSAPRGTSGLYNEQFF.

The chain couples TRBV6-1 to TRBJ1-5; TRBD1 matches at 8 bases. CDR3 length equals 15 residues. The junction had 6 bases not matched to a gene; V was cut back by 3 bases and J by 5 bases. CDR1 and CDR2 from the germline V gene are MNHNS and SASEGT. In nucleotides, the CDR3 is TGTGCCAGCAGTGAGGACAGGGAATTAGATCAGCCCCAGCATTTT. Amino acid sequence: CASSEDRELDQPQHF.

This clone was seen only once. The chain links TRBV7-6 to TRBJ2-1, with D perhaps TRBD2 (6 bases). The CDR3 consists of 15 residues. Germline V CDR1 and CDR2: SGHVS, FNYEAQ. With 1 base removed from V and 2 bases from J, the gap between germline ends came to 9 bases. The DNA for the CDR3 is TGTGCCAGCAGCTTAGGGAGGGGTGCCTACAATGAGCAGTTCTTC. Translating it yields CASSLGRGAYNEQFF.

This chain uses TRBV6-5 with TRBJ1-3; no clear D gene. V was pared by 3 bases and J by 8 bases, with 2 bases between. Germline loops: CDR1 MNHEY, CDR2 SVGAGI. There are 10 residues in the CDR3. CDR3: CASSYYTIYF. CDR3 coding DNA: TGTGCCAGCAGTTATTACACCATATATTTT.

The chain combines TRBV7-2 with TRBJ2-2; 11 bases agree with TRBD1. CDR3 length: 16 amino acids. Germline CDR1 reads SGHTA; CDR2 reads FQGNSA. The ends lost 5 bases at V and 4 bases at J; junction bases unmatched: 6. The DNA for the CDR3 is TGTGCCAGCAGCGTAGGGACAGGGGGTTTCACCGGGGAGCTGTTTTTT. It yields the protein CASSVGTGGFTGELFF.

This clone was picked up one time. V is TRBV5-6 and J is TRBJ1-4; D unresolved. The CDR3 covers 13 residues. The ends were cut back, 4 bases at V and 11 bases at J, with 15 bases in the middle. Germline V gene data show CDR1 as SGHDT and CDR2 as YYEEEE. In nucleotides, the CDR3 is TGTGCCAGCAGCCCATCGAAAACGATGAAACTGTTTTTT. Amino acids: CASSPSKTMKLFF.

This clone has only one observation. The chain joins TRBV7-2 to TRBJ1-3; maybe TRBD1 (5 bases). Trimming removed 5 bases at V and 4 bases at J, with 12 bases between. CDR1 is SGHTA and CDR2 is FQGNSA in the germline V gene. The CDR3 covers 14 residues. CDR3 sequence: CASSPAGVGNTIYF. The CDR3 nucleotides are TGTGCCAGCAGCCCCGCGGGGGTGGGAAACACCATATATTTT.

V and J are TRBV5-8 and TRBJ2-1, with 9 bases identical to TRBD2. The germline CDR1 and CDR2 sequences are SGHTS and YDEGEE. This CDR3 spans 17 amino acids. V lost 0 bases and J lost 9; bases outside the gene matches: 13. CDR3 in amino acids: CASSLALSSGANSEQFF. The CDR3 DNA follows: TGTGCCAGCAGCTTGGCCCTCTCTAGCGGGGCCAATTCTGAGCAGTTCTTC.

The chain carries TRBV6-5 and TRBJ2-3; D uncertain. With 2 bases removed from V and 1 base from J, the gap between germline ends came to 10 bases. The germline CDR1 and CDR2 sequences are MNHEY and SVGAGI. This CDR3 spans 15 amino acids. The CDR3 DNA follows: TGTGCCAGCAGTTACGGTGGCCTCGGCACAGATACGCAGTATTTT. Translating it yields CASSYGGLGTDTQYF.

This clone occurred a few times. The genes are TRBV27 and TRBJ1-5, with D unclear. This CDR3 has 12 amino acids. Per germline, CDR1 MNHEY and CDR2 SMNVEV (reference sequence). Trimming took off 5 bases at V and 7 bases at J, with 9 bases between the two ends. CDR3 residues: CASSPPGQPQHF. CDR3 bases: TGTGCCAGCAGTCCTCCCGGCCAGCCCCAGCATTTT.

The rearrangement joins TRBV7-9 to TRBJ2-5, with TRBD1 matching over 8 bases. V lost 2 bases and J lost 3; bases outside the gene matches: 5. CDR1 and CDR2 from the germline V gene are SEHNR and FQNEAQ (reference sequence). The CDR3 runs 15 residues. The CDR3 coding sequence is TGTGCCAGCAGCTTAATTCAGGGGGCGAAAGAGACCCAGTACTTC. It translates to CASSLIQGAKETQYF.

The J gene is TRBJ2-3, the V gene TRBV28, with 12 bases that match TRBD2. Unmatched junction bases numbered 7, after V lost 3 bases and J lost 6 bases. The CDR3 length is 16 residues. Germline CDR1 reads MDHEN; CDR2 reads SYDVKM. The CDR3 nucleotides read TGTGCCAGCAGTTTTCTGACTAGCGGGAGTGTGGATACGCAGTATTTT. Translated: CASSFLTSGSVDTQYF.

This chain links TRBV14 with TRBJ2-7; TRBD2 agrees at 7 bases. The germline V gene has CDR1 SGHDN and CDR2 FVKESK. J gave up 4 bases and V 0 bases, and 6 bases lay outside the gene matches. The CDR3 is made up of 15 amino acids. CDR3 amino acids: CASSQEAGGSYEQYF. The DNA for the CDR3 is TGTGCCAGCAGCCAAGAGGCCGGGGGGTCTTACGAGCAGTACTTC.